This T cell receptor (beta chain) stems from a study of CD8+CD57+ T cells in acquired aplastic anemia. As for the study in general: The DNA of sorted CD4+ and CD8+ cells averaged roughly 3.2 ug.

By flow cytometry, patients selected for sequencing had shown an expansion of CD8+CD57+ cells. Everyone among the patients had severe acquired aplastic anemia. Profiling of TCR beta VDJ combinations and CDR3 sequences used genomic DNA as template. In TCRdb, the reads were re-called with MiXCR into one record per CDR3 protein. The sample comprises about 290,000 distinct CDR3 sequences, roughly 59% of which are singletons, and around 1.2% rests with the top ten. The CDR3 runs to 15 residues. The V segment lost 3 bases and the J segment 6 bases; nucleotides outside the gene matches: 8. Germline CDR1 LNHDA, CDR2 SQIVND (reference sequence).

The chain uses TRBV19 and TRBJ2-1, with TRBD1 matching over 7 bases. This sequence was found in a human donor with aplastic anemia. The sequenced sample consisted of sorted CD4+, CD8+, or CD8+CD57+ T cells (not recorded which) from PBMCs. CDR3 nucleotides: TGTGCCAGTAGTATCCAAGCAGGGGGTGGCAATGAGCAGTTCTTC. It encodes CASSIQAGGGNEQFF.